There are many counts of the clone carrying this TCR beta chain. The sample comes from a study of T cells after yellow fever vaccination. Study context: The authors sorted the EM, EMRA, CM and Tscm memory subsets using CD3, CD45RA, CCR7 and CD95. The authors prepared low-cell-number fractions using SMART-Seq v4 Ultra Low Input.

Universal primer sites and UMIs were introduced during 5'RACE template-switching synthesis of TCR cDNA. TCRdb reprocessed the 5' RACE reads with MiXCR, giving one entry per CDR3 protein. Of about 58,000 distinct CDR3 sequences in the sample, 4.5% to 6% were seen once. The study's findings and limits: A weaker but faster secondary response was observed, peaking on day 5 versus 15.

The sequences come from PBMCs, either bulk or a sorted T-cell subset (CD4+, CD8+, memory, or dextramer-sorted; not recorded which), collected on the day of the yellow fever booster vaccination. This receptor was identified in a man aged 18 to 29 who received the YFV17D yellow fever vaccine.

As DNA, the CDR3 is TGTGCCAGCAGTTTCCGGGGGCACACTGAAGCTTTCTTT. The encoded protein is CASSFRGHTEAFF. The chain combines TRBV28 with TRBJ1-1, with D possibly TRBD1 on 6 matching bases. The CDR3 is 13 amino acids. V shed 3 bases and J shed 3 bases, with 8 bases lying between them. The V gene's germline CDR1 is MDHEN and CDR2 SYDVKM. Looking up the rest from reference TRBV28 and TRBJ1-1 gives the full variable domain: DVKVTQSSRYLVKRTGEKVFLECVQDMDHENMFWYRQDPGLGLRLIYFSYDVKMKEKGDIPEGYSVSREKKERFSLILESASTNQTSMYLCASSFRGHTEAFFGQGTRLTVV.